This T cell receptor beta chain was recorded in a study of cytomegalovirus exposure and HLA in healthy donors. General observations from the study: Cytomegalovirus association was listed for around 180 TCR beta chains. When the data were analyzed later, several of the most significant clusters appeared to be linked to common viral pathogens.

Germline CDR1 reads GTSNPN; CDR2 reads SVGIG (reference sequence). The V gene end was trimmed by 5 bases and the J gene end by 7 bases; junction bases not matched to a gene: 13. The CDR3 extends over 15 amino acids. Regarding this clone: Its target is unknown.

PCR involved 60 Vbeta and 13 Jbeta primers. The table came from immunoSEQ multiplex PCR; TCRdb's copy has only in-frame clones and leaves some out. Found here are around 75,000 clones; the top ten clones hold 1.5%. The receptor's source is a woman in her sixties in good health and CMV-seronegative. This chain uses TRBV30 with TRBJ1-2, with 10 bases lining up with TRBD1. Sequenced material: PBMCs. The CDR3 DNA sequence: TGTGCCTGGGCCCTAACCGCCGGGACAGGGGCTGGCTACACCTTC. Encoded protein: CAWALTAGTGAGYTF.